Listed below are T cell receptor beta chains from one sample, sequenced in a study of glioma-infiltrating T cells. TCRdb re-called the multiplex PCR reads through MiXCR, storing one row per CDR3 protein. The data contain about 140,000 distinct CDR3 sequences, around 42% of them singletons. Sequencing was done on a sample of glioma tissue, nonneoplastic brain tissue, or PBMCs (not recorded which). These receptors came from a human donor with low-grade glioma or glioblastoma, undergoing nonglioma brain surgery, or in good health (not recorded which). CDR3s include the opening cysteine and the closing phenylalanine or tryptophan. The order of the fields is clone size, J gene, D gene, V gene, CDR3 DNA, CDR3 protein. The D gene is left open where the match is weak. Not every row has a clone size; where given, it reads once, few, many or a size class.

clone_size: few; j_call: TRBJ1-3; d_call: -; v_call: TRBV7-2; cdr3_nt: TGTGCCAGCAGTGTCAACTCTGGAAACACCATATATTTT; cdr3_aa: CASSVNSGNTIYF
clone_size: -; j_call: TRBJ2-5; d_call: -; v_call: TRBV27; cdr3_nt: TGTGCCAGCAGTCCGACCAACTCCGCAGGCTATGAGACCCAGTACTTC; cdr3_aa: CASSPTNSAGYETQYF
clone_size: -; j_call: TRBJ2-7; d_call: TRBD1; v_call: TRBV6-2/TRBV6-3; cdr3_nt: TGTGCCAGCAAACGATATACCGGGACAGGGCCTGGTTACGAGCAGTACTTC; cdr3_aa: CASKRYTGTGPGYEQYF
clone_size: -; j_call: TRBJ2-4; d_call: -; v_call: TRBV7-2; cdr3_nt: TGTGCCAGCAGCCTAACGTCGGGATGGGGACTCAAAAACATTCAGTACTTC; cdr3_aa: CASSLTSGWGLKNIQYF
clone_size: few; j_call: TRBJ2-7; d_call: -; v_call: TRBV7-9; cdr3_nt: TGTGCCAGCAGCTTAGAGCGGGCCTACGAGCAGTACTTC; cdr3_aa: CASSLERAYEQYF
clone_size: -; j_call: TRBJ2-5; d_call: TRBD1; v_call: TRBV20-1; cdr3_nt: TGCAGTGCTAGAGCCGTGAGCGACAGGGGTCAAGAGACCCAGTACTTC; cdr3_aa: CSARAVSDRGQETQYF
clone_size: few; j_call: TRBJ1-2; d_call: -; v_call: TRBV10-3; cdr3_nt: TGTGCCATCAGTCGGGACAACAGCTATGGCTACACCTTC; cdr3_aa: CAISRDNSYGYTF
clone_size: few; j_call: TRBJ2-3; d_call: TRBD2; v_call: TRBV28; cdr3_nt: TGTGCCAGCAGTTTCATCCCAGCGGGGCCAACAGATACGCAGTATTTT; cdr3_aa: CASSFIPAGPTDTQYF
clone_size: -; j_call: TRBJ1-1; d_call: -; v_call: TRBV4-1; cdr3_nt: TGCGCCGGCAGTGTGATTCCTGGACAGCACACTGAAGCTTTCTTT; cdr3_aa: CAGSVIPGQHTEAFF
clone_size: few; j_call: TRBJ2-1; d_call: TRBD1; v_call: TRBV25-1; cdr3_nt: TGTGCCAGCAGTGAACGACAGGGGCCGTACAATGAGCAGTTCTTC; cdr3_aa: CASSERQGPYNEQFF
clone_size: once; j_call: TRBJ2-7; d_call: -; v_call: TRBV6-6; cdr3_nt: TGTGCCATCCCGTGGGGCAACTACGAGCAGTACTTC; cdr3_aa: CAIPWGNYEQYF
clone_size: few; j_call: TRBJ1-1; d_call: -; v_call: TRBV24-1; cdr3_nt: TGTGCCACCCAGGGACCGATGAACACTGAAGCTTTCTTT; cdr3_aa: CATQGPMNTEAFF
clone_size: -; j_call: TRBJ2-1; d_call: -; v_call: TRBV20-1; cdr3_nt: TGCAGTGCTAGAGATTATCGGGGGACGGCTGAGCAGTTCTTC; cdr3_aa: CSARDYRGTAEQFF
clone_size: -; j_call: TRBJ2-3; d_call: TRBD1; v_call: TRBV28; cdr3_nt: TGTGCCAGCAGGGACAGGGACCGATTCACAGATACGCAGTATTTT; cdr3_aa: CASRDRDRFTDTQYF
clone_size: few; j_call: TRBJ2-5; d_call: -; v_call: TRBV7-9; cdr3_nt: TGTGCCAGCAGCTCTCCCGGGGGCCCTCTTGGGGAGACCCAGTACTTC; cdr3_aa: CASSSPGGPLGETQYF
clone_size: -; j_call: TRBJ1-1; d_call: -; v_call: TRBV18; cdr3_nt: TGTGCCAGCTCGCCTCAGGGACAGAACACTGAAGCTTTCTTT; cdr3_aa: CASSPQGQNTEAFF
clone_size: few; j_call: TRBJ1-6; d_call: -; v_call: TRBV6-1; cdr3_nt: TGTGCCAGCAGGCCTGGACACTATAATTCACCCCTCCACTTT; cdr3_aa: CASRPGHYNSPLHF
clone_size: -; j_call: TRBJ1-5; d_call: -; v_call: TRBV7-2; cdr3_nt: TGTGCCAGTAGCTCGACAGGTTACTTGTCGAGCCAGCATTTT; cdr3_aa: CASSSTGYLSSQHF
clone_size: -; j_call: TRBJ2-5; d_call: -; v_call: TRBV5-1; cdr3_nt: TGCGCCAGCAGCTTGGCACCGGAGACCCAGTACTTC; cdr3_aa: CASSLAPETQYF
clone_size: few; j_call: TRBJ2-7; d_call: -; v_call: TRBV20-1; cdr3_nt: TGCAGTATAATGAGCGCCCCCCCCTACGAGCAGTACTTC; cdr3_aa: CSIMSAPPYEQYF
clone_size: -; j_call: TRBJ1-5; d_call: -; v_call: TRBV4-1; cdr3_nt: TGCGCCAGCAGCCAGGTTTCCGGGACCCATAGCAATCAGCCCCAGCATTTT; cdr3_aa: CASSQVSGTHSNQPQHF
clone_size: many; j_call: TRBJ1-3; d_call: TRBD1; v_call: TRBV3-1; cdr3_nt: TGTGCCAGCAGCCAAGATGACAGGGCTGGAAACACCATATATTTT; cdr3_aa: CASSQDDRAGNTIYF
clone_size: -; j_call: TRBJ2-1; d_call: TRBD2; v_call: TRBV5-1; cdr3_nt: TGCGCCAGCAGCTCCGGTGCAGCGGGAGCTAATGAGCAGTTCTTC; cdr3_aa: CASSSGAAGANEQFF
clone_size: few; j_call: TRBJ2-1; d_call: -; v_call: TRBV2; cdr3_nt: TGTGCCAGCAGTGAAAGGAGGGGGAAGTACAATGAGCAGTTCTTC; cdr3_aa: CASSERRGKYNEQFF
clone_size: -; j_call: TRBJ2-3; d_call: -; v_call: TRBV6-1; cdr3_nt: TGTGCCAGCAGCCTCCTATTGCATAGCACAGATACGCAGTATTTT; cdr3_aa: CASSLLLHSTDTQYF
clone_size: -; j_call: TRBJ2-2; d_call: -; v_call: TRBV20-1; cdr3_nt: TGCAGTGCTAGACGAGGGGGGACGAACACCGGGGAGCTGTTTTTT; cdr3_aa: CSARRGGTNTGELFF
clone_size: -; j_call: TRBJ1-5; d_call: -; v_call: TRBV20-1; cdr3_nt: TGCAGTGTTCGCCGGGACGCCTATAGCAATCAGCCCCAGCATTTT; cdr3_aa: CSVRRDAYSNQPQHF
clone_size: -; j_call: TRBJ2-1; d_call: TRBD1; v_call: TRBV18; cdr3_nt: TGTGCCAGCTCACCACCGGGACAGGGTTTCTTGGGCAATGTGCAGTTCTTC; cdr3_aa: CASSPPGQGFLGNVQFF
clone_size: -; j_call: TRBJ2-2; d_call: TRBD1; v_call: TRBV12-3/TRBV12-4; cdr3_nt: TGTGCCAGCGCCCGCGGGACAGGGTGGACCGGGGAGCTGTTTTTT; cdr3_aa: CASARGTGWTGELFF
clone_size: -; j_call: TRBJ1-3; d_call: -; v_call: TRBV27; cdr3_nt: TGTGCCAGCAGTTTACGGGGCTTCGGAAACACCATATATTTT; cdr3_aa: CASSLRGFGNTIYF
clone_size: few; j_call: TRBJ1-2; d_call: -; v_call: TRBV7-2; cdr3_nt: TGTGCCAGCAGCCCTCAGGACGGCTTATATGGCTACACCTTC; cdr3_aa: CASSPQDGLYGYTF
clone_size: few; j_call: TRBJ2-1; d_call: TRBD1; v_call: TRBV6-2/TRBV6-3; cdr3_nt: TGTGCCAGCAGAATCGGGACAGGGGACAATGAGCAGTTCTTC; cdr3_aa: CASRIGTGDNEQFF
clone_size: many; j_call: TRBJ2-5; d_call: -; v_call: TRBV7-2; cdr3_nt: TGTGCCAGCAGCTTCACGGAGAAAACCCAGTACTTC; cdr3_aa: CASSFTEKTQYF
clone_size: few; j_call: TRBJ2-7; d_call: -; v_call: TRBV20-1; cdr3_nt: TGCAGTCCCGCGAGCTACTCCTACGAGCAGTACTTC; cdr3_aa: CSPASYSYEQYF
clone_size: few; j_call: TRBJ2-7; d_call: -; v_call: TRBV20-1; cdr3_nt: TGCAGTGCTAAGGGGCCGGAAGGCGACGAGCAGTACTTC; cdr3_aa: CSAKGPEGDEQYF
clone_size: -; j_call: TRBJ2-6; d_call: TRBD1; v_call: TRBV6-1; cdr3_nt: TGTGCCAGCAGTACGGAACAGGGGAATGGGGCCAACGTCCTGACTTTC; cdr3_aa: CASSTEQGNGANVLTF
clone_size: few; j_call: TRBJ2-1; d_call: TRBD1; v_call: TRBV18; cdr3_nt: TGTGCCAGCTCTAAGGGACAGGGAGGCAATGAGCAGTTCTTC; cdr3_aa: CASSKGQGGNEQFF
clone_size: many; j_call: TRBJ2-3; d_call: -; v_call: TRBV19; cdr3_nt: TGTGCCAGTAGTATGGTGGGGCCAGATACGCAGTATTTT; cdr3_aa: CASSMVGPDTQYF
clone_size: -; j_call: TRBJ1-2; d_call: -; v_call: TRBV2; cdr3_nt: TGTGCCAGCAGAACCCCAGGGGCGGGCTATGGCTACACCTTC; cdr3_aa: CASRTPGAGYGYTF
clone_size: once; j_call: TRBJ2-1; d_call: TRBD1; v_call: TRBV7-6; cdr3_nt: TGTGCCCGCAGCTCACGGACAGGGGCCTACAATGAGCAGTTCTTC; cdr3_aa: CARSSRTGAYNEQFF
clone_size: -; j_call: TRBJ2-5; d_call: -; v_call: TRBV28; cdr3_nt: TGTGCCAGCAGCGGCCAAGAGACCCAGTACTTC; cdr3_aa: CASSGQETQYF
clone_size: -; j_call: TRBJ2-7; d_call: TRBD2; v_call: TRBV4-1; cdr3_nt: TGCGCCAGCAGCCAAGAGGGACTAGCGGGAGTTCACGAGCAGTACTTC; cdr3_aa: CASSQEGLAGVHEQYF
clone_size: -; j_call: TRBJ2-3; d_call: -; v_call: TRBV15; cdr3_nt: TGTGCCAGCAATCCGGGCACAGATACGCAGTATTTT; cdr3_aa: CASNPGTDTQYF
clone_size: -; j_call: TRBJ2-1; d_call: TRBD2; v_call: TRBV7-2; cdr3_nt: TGTGCCCGCAGCCAAGAGGCCCTAGCGGTTTACAATGAGCAGTTCTTC; cdr3_aa: CARSQEALAVYNEQFF
clone_size: -; j_call: TRBJ2-5; d_call: -; v_call: TRBV20-1; cdr3_nt: TGCAGTGCTAGTCGAAGGGAAGAGACCCAGTACTTC; cdr3_aa: CSASRREETQYF
clone_size: -; j_call: TRBJ2-7; d_call: TRBD2; v_call: TRBV15; cdr3_nt: TGTGCCACCCGGACTAGCGGGGGGGCCGAGCAGTACTTC; cdr3_aa: CATRTSGGAEQYF
clone_size: few; j_call: TRBJ1-2; d_call: -; v_call: TRBV24-1; cdr3_nt: TGTGCCACCAGTGATTTTTACGGCTACACCTTC; cdr3_aa: CATSDFYGYTF
clone_size: -; j_call: TRBJ1-1; d_call: TRBD1; v_call: TRBV6-1; cdr3_nt: TGTGCCAGCAGTGAGGGACAGGGGGCGTGGGGCACTGAAGCTTTCTTT; cdr3_aa: CASSEGQGAWGTEAFF
clone_size: -; j_call: TRBJ2-3; d_call: TRBD2; v_call: TRBV5-1; cdr3_nt: TGCGCCAGCCGAGCGGGAGTAGAAGATACGCAGTATTTT; cdr3_aa: CASRAGVEDTQYF
clone_size: few; j_call: TRBJ1-1; d_call: -; v_call: TRBV28; cdr3_nt: TGTGCCAGCAGTTTTACCTTGAACACTGAAGCTTTCTTT; cdr3_aa: CASSFTLNTEAFF
clone_size: -; j_call: TRBJ1-1; d_call: TRBD1; v_call: TRBV2; cdr3_nt: TGTGCCAGCAGTCAGACAGGGGCTGAAGCTTTCTTT; cdr3_aa: CASSQTGAEAFF
clone_size: -; j_call: TRBJ2-2; d_call: TRBD1; v_call: TRBV7-2; cdr3_nt: TGTGCCAGCAGCTCCGTCAGGGGGCTGAACACCGGGGAGCTGTTTTTT; cdr3_aa: CASSSVRGLNTGELFF
clone_size: -; j_call: TRBJ1-4; d_call: TRBD1; v_call: TRBV4-1; cdr3_nt: TGCGCCAGCAGCCAAGTTAGGACAGGGGCTGATGAAAAACTGTTTTTT; cdr3_aa: CASSQVRTGADEKLFF
clone_size: few; j_call: TRBJ2-3; d_call: -; v_call: TRBV6-1; cdr3_nt: TGTGCCAGCAGCCCAGGGATCACAGATACGCAGTATTTT; cdr3_aa: CASSPGITDTQYF
clone_size: -; j_call: TRBJ2-2; d_call: -; v_call: TRBV6-9; cdr3_nt: TGTGCCAGCAGTTACACCGGGACCAACACCGGGGAGCTGTTTTTT; cdr3_aa: CASSYTGTNTGELFF
clone_size: -; j_call: TRBJ1-6; d_call: -; v_call: TRBV7-2; cdr3_nt: TGTGCCAGCACCCAGTCGGGCCCCGGCCTAGGCTCACCCCTCCACTTT; cdr3_aa: CASTQSGPGLGSPLHF